This T cell receptor (beta chain) was documented in a study of blood T cell repertoires in COVID-19 (dated by TCRdb to 2018 to 2021). About the study as a whole: Samples from collaborators originated in the United States, Italy and Spain and spanned both the acute and convalescent phases of COVID-19. The material from the prospective study consisted of cDNA or gDNA derived from T cells, B-cell-depleted T cells, or PBMCs. Samples came from the ongoing ImmuneRACE study (first 160 participants) plus 1,254 subjects from 6 global collaborators. A de-identified subject ID, COVID-19 status, age in years and sex were almost always included in the sample metadata. Deeply sampled blood TCRbeta repertoires from subjects exposed to, actively infected with, or recovered from COVID-19 were included in the dataset. The repertoires were released in a freely available public database intended as a resource for research on the immune response to SARS-CoV-2. HLA class I and class II types, where available, came from metadata supplied by the sample provider rather than from assay-based typing.

The immunoSEQ Assay, a bias-controlled multiplex PCR, was used to amplify TCRbeta CDR3 regions from genomic DNA. The study's processing was this. The number of nucleated cells in each sample was estimated by amplification of reference gene primers within the assay. Sequence reads were collapsed and filtered to measure the absolute abundance of every unique TCRbeta CDR3 rearrangement. For each sample, productive Simpson clonality was calculated as the square root of Simpson's diversity index across productive rearrangements. What TCRdb holds here is the immuneACCESS table cut down to in-frame rearrangements. Part of the clones is not present; checked against another copy, under half of the missing clones reflect an unresolved V gene, and the others are unexplained. V and J calls plus clone size are reproduced from that table; the DNA served to infer D and trimming. This sample is represented by 50,000 to 55,000 clones; approximately 85% of them were singletons. Clones ranked in the top ten supply less than 6.5% of the sample.

V loses 5 bases of germline sequence and J loses 6 bases, and the interval between the two ends is 13 bases. CDR1 and CDR2, looked up from the germline V gene, are SGHVS and FQNEAQ. From its cysteine to its phenylalanine, the CDR3 spans 13 amino acids. Only CDR3 DNA remains: 39 bases, in frame from the first base. Whole blood was collected in K2EDTA tubes by collaborating institutions according to the institutions' own protocols. For TCRbeta analysis, collaborator samples were shipped as frozen whole blood, as isolated PBMCs, or as DNA extracted from either sample type. In the case of this clone: Its antigen is currently not known. No base-level quality is on record; no much larger clone is a single base apart.

General study outcomes and caveats: The quantity of clinical and demographic metadata differed by source and by participant and was supplied without curation.

The chain links TRBV7-8 with TRBJ1-2; TRBD1 might be the D gene, on 6 matching bases. The sample was peripheral blood. The clonotype comes from a man aged 55-75 years with acute or convalescent COVID-19. DNA sequence: TGTGCCAGCAGCCCCAGACAGGCGGATGGCTACACCTTC. Translated, it gives CASSPRQADGYTF.